This T cell receptor beta chain comes out of a study of CD8+ T cells in alopecia areata. For the study at large: Oral tofacitinib (5 to 10 mg twice daily) was administered to treated patients. Study observations and caveats: Normal skin's resident alphabeta T cells are sequenced alongside lesional scalp T cells.

The CDR3 sequence is 15 residues long. The V and J ends lost 4 bases and 5 bases, in that order; junction bases with no gene match: 11. Germline lookup yields CDR1 MNHNS and CDR2 SASEGT. With regard to this clone: The antigen is undetermined.

As for treatment: oral pan-JAK inhibitor, 5-10 mg twice daily. Peripheral blood samples and lesional scalp punch biopsies were obtained from alopecia areata patients. Both CD4+ and CD8+ T cells were separated by sorting PBMCs. It was cDNA, reverse transcribed from extracted RNA, that served as the sequencing template. Data came from immunoSEQ multiplex PCR; TCRdb stores just in-frame clones and leaves some out. In the table there are 150,000 to 200,000 clones, around 64% of which are singletons. Sequencing was performed on CD4+ T cells sorted from blood, taken around week 50, from a patient treated with tofacitinib. The chain recombines TRBV6-1 with TRBJ2-7; TRBD1 matches 7 bases. The clonotype was recovered from a human donor with alopecia areata. This chain's CDR3 is CASSATGYDRDEQYF. As DNA, the CDR3 is TGTGCCAGCAGTGCAACGGGATACGACAGGGACGAGCAGTACTTC.